This passage covers 21 T cell receptor beta chains from one sample sequenced in a study of OX40 agonist ivuxolimab in advanced cancers. The table came from immunoSEQ multiplex PCR; TCRdb's copy has only in-frame clones and leaves some out. The sample consists of 72,000 or so clones, around nine tenths of them appearing once. The material sequenced was CD4+ or CD8+ T cells sorted from blood, taken in a trial of the OX40 agonist ivuxolimab. The receptors shown here come from an adult with an advanced solid tumor such as melanoma, head and neck, liver or kidney cancer.

This clone has a single count. This sequence joins TRBV29-1 and TRBJ1-3; TRBD1 agrees at 9 bases. CDR1 is SQVTM, CDR2 ANQGSEA, per germline. The CDR3 sequence is 14 residues long. Germline trimming cut 4 bases from V and 7 bases from J; bases unmatched to any gene: 8. The chain's CDR3 is CSVVEQGARNTIYF. CDR3 nucleotide sequence: TGCAGCGTTGTAGAACAGGGGGCTCGGAACACCATATATTTT.

This chain joins TRBV7-2 and TRBJ1-1; TRBD1 might be the D (6 bases). The length of the CDR3 is 14 residues. V gave up 4 bases and J gave up 5 bases, with 14 bases separating them. Germline CDR1 is SGHTA and CDR2 is FQGNSA. The CDR3 reads CASSSRGAGTEAFF. CDR3 sequence (DNA): TGTGCCAGCAGCTCGAGGGGGGCCGGGACTGAAGCTTTCTTT.

The V gene is TRBV2, the J gene TRBJ1-2; 7 nucleotides agree with TRBD1. Trimming at V came to 5 bases and at J to 3 bases, leaving 6 bases not matched to a gene. Per the germline V gene, CDR1 is SNHLY and CDR2 is FYNNEI. The CDR3 loop spans 14 amino acids. The CDR3 bases are TGTGCCAGCAGTCAGACAGGGTTATACTATGGCTACACCTTC. Amino acids: CASSQTGLYYGYTF.

The rearrangement uses TRBV5-5 and TRBJ2-7; TRBD1 matches 10 bases. V was clipped by 1 base and J by 5 bases; unmatched bases: 9. Germline V gene sequence: CDR1 SGHKS, CDR2 YYEKEE (reference sequence). The CDR3 totals 16 residues. The chain's CDR3 is CASSLTPTGGFNEQYF. The CDR3 DNA reads TGTGCCAGCAGCTTGACACCGACAGGGGGCTTCAACGAGCAGTACTTC. Full variable domain (remainder filled in from reference TRBV5-5 and TRBJ2-7): DAGVTQSPTHLIKTRGQQVTLRCSPISGHKSVSWYQQVLGQGPQFIFQYYEKEERGRGNFPDRFSARQFPNYSSELNVNALLLGDSALYLCASSLTPTGGFNEQYFGPGTRLTVT.

This chain links TRBV19 with TRBJ2-7; 7 positions agree with TRBD1. Germline CDR1 LNHDA, CDR2 SQIVND (reference sequence). The CDR3 length is 14 residues. Trimming took 6 bases from V and 1 from J; bases not matched to a gene: 6. For the CDR3, the DNA is TGTGCCAGTAGCCGGGACAGTCAATCCTACGAGCAGTACTTC. It encodes CASSRDSQSYEQYF.

The rearrangement uses TRBV25-1 and TRBJ2-1; D may be TRBD1 (6 bases). The V gene lost 5 bases and the J gene lost 2 bases, with 10 bases spanning the gap. The CDR3 totals 14 residues. Germline CDR1 and CDR2: MGHDK and SYGVNS. This CDR3 is CASSSGVAYNEQFF. CDR3 bases: TGTGCCAGCAGTTCAGGGGTGGCCTACAATGAGCAGTTCTTC.

The chain joins TRBV11-2 to TRBJ2-1; TRBD1 matches 9 bases. This CDR3 region has 16 residues. Germline CDR1 SGHAT, CDR2 FQNNGV. Trimming at V came to 1 base and at J to 4 bases, leaving 5 bases not matched to a gene. CDR3 coding DNA: TGTGCCAGCAGCTTAGGCCCGGACAGGGGATACAATGAGCAGTTCTTC. Its protein product is CASSLGPDRGYNEQFF.

J is TRBJ2-5 and V is TRBV19; maybe TRBD2 (5 bases). Trimming removed 6 bases from V and 3 bases from J, with 17 bases in between. The germline V gene encodes CDR1 LNHDA and CDR2 SQIVND (reference sequence). The CDR3 has 15 residues. The CDR3 region has the DNA TGTGCCAGTAGGGGTCTAGCAGCGAGGGAAGAGACCCAGTACTTC. Translation gives CASRGLAAREETQYF.

The chain carries TRBV6-5 and TRBJ1-3; D is uncertain. Trimming stripped 6 bases from V and 0 bases from J, with 6 bases between. Germline assignment: CDR1 MNHEY and CDR2 SVGAGI. The CDR3 contains 13 residues. The CDR3: CASRPGSGNTIYF. In DNA form, the CDR3 reads TGTGCCAGCAGGCCCGGCTCTGGAAACACCATATATTTT.

V gene TRBV11-2 combines with J gene TRBJ1-5, with TRBD1 as a possible D gene (6 bases). The CDR3 length is 15 residues. The germline V and J ends were trimmed by 1 base and 2 bases, with 9 bases remaining between them. Germline CDR1 SGHAT, CDR2 FQNNGV. As DNA, the CDR3 is TGTGCCAGCAGCTTAGGGGGGCAAGGCAATCAGCCCCAGCATTTT. This encodes CASSLGGQGNQPQHF.

The chain is built from TRBV11-2 and TRBJ1-1; no firm D call. Germline lookup yields CDR1 SGHAT and CDR2 FQNNGV. CDR3 length: 15 residues. Deletions cut 1 base from V and 0 bases from J, with 9 bases between. The CDR3 here is CASSLGPRMNTEAFF. The CDR3 bases are TGTGCCAGCAGCTTAGGGCCGCGAATGAACACTGAAGCTTTCTTT.

The chain carries TRBV30 and TRBJ2-5, with no clear D. Germline-derived CDR1 and CDR2 are GTSNPN and SVGIG (reference sequence). The CDR3 runs to 11 residues. The V end lost 0 bases, the J end lost 5 bases, and 4 bases lay between the germline ends. The CDR3 loop reads CAWSVPETQYF. Written as DNA, the CDR3 is TGTGCCTGGAGTGTACCTGAGACCCAGTACTTC.

This clone was recorded once. The chain joins TRBV6-5 to TRBJ2-7, with D unclear. Germline values: CDR1 MNHEY, CDR2 SVGAGI. The CDR3 runs to 13 residues. V lost 2 bases, J lost 4 bases, and 9 bases lay in between. The CDR3 DNA reads as TGTGCCAGCAGTTACAATACGCAGTACGAGCAGTACTTC. Protein product: CASSYNTQYEQYF.

This clone was observed a single time. This chain joins TRBV28 and TRBJ1-2; the D gene is possibly TRBD1 (5 bases). V was clipped by 3 bases and J by 4 bases, with 9 bases between them. CDR3 length: 13 amino acids. The germline CDR1 and CDR2 sequences are MDHEN and SYDVKM. The CDR3 DNA reads TGTGCCAGCAGTTTTGGGGCAGCCTATGGCTACACCTTC. Its protein product is CASSFGAAYGYTF.

Points on this clone: Other DNA sequences in this sample translate to the same CDR3. The chain combines TRBV7-2 with TRBJ1-1, with D possibly TRBD1 on 6 matching bases. Trimming took 1 base from V and 2 from J, leaving 11 bases between them. This CDR3 spans 15 amino acids. Germline V lookup: CDR1 SGHTA, CDR2 FQGNSA. CDR3 residues: CASSLVGGGNTEAFF. CDR3 in DNA: TGTGCCAGCAGCTTAGTAGGGGGGGGTAACACTGAAGCTTTCTTT.

The chain couples TRBV19 to TRBJ2-5; 9 nucleotides align to TRBD2. V gave up 5 bases and J gave up 4 bases; unmatched junction bases: 11. CDR1 is LNHDA, CDR2 SQIVND, per germline (reference sequence). This CDR3 region has 16 residues. The CDR3 here is CASSVPHKAGGETQYF. The CDR3 nucleotides are TGTGCCAGTAGTGTGCCCCACAAAGCGGGGGGAGAGACCCAGTACTTC.

This clone showed up just once. The chain couples TRBV29-1 to TRBJ2-5; D is possibly TRBD1 (5 bases). The CDR3 covers 13 residues. Germline V CDR1 and CDR2: SQVTM, ANQGSEA. V dropped 1 base and J dropped 2 bases, with 8 bases sitting between them. CDR3 DNA sequence: TGCAGCGTTGAAGGGGCAGGGCAAGAGACCCAGTACTTC. It specifies CSVEGAGQETQYF.

A single count supports this clone. The chain carries TRBV4-3 and TRBJ1-3; tentatively, D is TRBD1 (5 bases). The V and J ends lost 1 base and 0 bases respectively, with 16 bases between them. The CDR3 sequence is 18 residues long. The germline V gene has CDR1 LGHNA and CDR2 YSLEER. CDR3 DNA: TGCGCCAGCAGCCAAGCCCCAGGAGGGGTAGGCTCTGGAAACACCATATATTTT. Protein: CASSQAPGGVGSGNTIYF.

In this sample, this clone turned up once. The chain carries TRBV25-1 and TRBJ2-1, with D possibly TRBD1 on 5 matching bases. The V end was cut by 7 bases, the J end by 3 bases, with 16 bases between. Looked up from germline, CDR1 is MGHDK and CDR2 is SYGVNS. This CDR3 contains 15 residues. The CDR3: CASTPTQGFYNEQFF. The CDR3 DNA sequence: TGTGCCAGCACCCCGACGCAGGGCTTCTACAATGAGCAGTTCTTC.

The chain recombines TRBV30 with TRBJ2-1; TRBD2 agrees at 9 bases. Germline V lookup: CDR1 GTSNPN, CDR2 SVGIG (reference sequence). The CDR3 spans 15 residues. V lost 1 base, J lost 4 bases, and 5 bases stayed unmatched. The CDR3 loop reads CAWSARLAAYNEQFF. In DNA form, the CDR3 reads TGTGCCTGGAGTGCCAGACTAGCGGCTTACAATGAGCAGTTCTTC.

The chain links TRBV19 to TRBJ2-1, with TRBD2 matching 7 bases. Germline CDR1 reads LNHDA; CDR2 reads SQIVND (reference sequence). Trimming took 5 bases from V and 3 from J; bases not matched to a gene: 13. The CDR3 consists of 17 residues. CDR3 amino acids: CASSGGTIAANYNEQFF. In DNA form, the CDR3 reads TGTGCCAGTAGTGGGGGGACTATAGCGGCGAACTACAATGAGCAGTTCTTC.